Presented here are 25 T cell receptor beta chains from one specimen sequenced in a study of T cell responses to AZD1222 COVID-19 vaccine. This table comes from immunoSEQ multiplex PCR, and its TCRdb copy is limited to in-frame clones, with some not included. This table has about 120,000 clones, around 85% appearing once. The source was peripheral blood, collected on day 0 of AZD1222 vaccination. The origin of the receptors is an adult in good health.

The count of this clone is one. This chain uses TRBV12-3 or TRBV12-4 with TRBJ1-6; no clear D. This CDR3 has 13 residues. V was trimmed by 6 bases and J by 8 bases, leaving 11 bases between them. The CDR3 DNA sequence: TGTGCCAGCAGCCAGGTCCAGGATTCACCCCTCCACTTT. As protein: CASSQVQDSPLHF.

This clone was seen a handful of times. The V call is TRBV6-1, the J call TRBJ2-7; D unresolved. The CDR3 runs 13 residues. Trimming cost V 3 bases and J 2 bases, with 8 bases left between them. Germline loops: CDR1 MNHNS, CDR2 SASEGT. The DNA for the CDR3 is TGTGCCAGCAGTGAGGCAGGTACCTACGAGCAGTACTTC. Translation gives CASSEAGTYEQYF.

This sequence joins TRBV5-6 and TRBJ1-2; tentatively, D is TRBD1 (5 bases). The CDR3 totals 13 residues. The germline V gene encodes CDR1 SGHDT and CDR2 YYEEEE. The germline V and J ends were trimmed by 4 bases and 5 bases, with 12 bases remaining between them. The CDR3 DNA follows: TGTGCCAGCAGCCGCGACAGAACGTATGGCTACACCTTC. Translating gives CASSRDRTYGYTF.

The gene calls are TRBV29-1 and TRBJ1-1, with D perhaps matching TRBD1 (6 bases). V was cut by 5 bases and J by 4 bases, with 17 bases left in between. Germline CDR1 SQVTM, CDR2 ANQGSEA. The CDR3 covers 14 residues. The CDR3 reads CSVTMEGGTTEAFF. CDR3 DNA sequence: TGCAGCGTTACAATGGAGGGGGGAACCACTGAAGCTTTCTTT.

V and J are TRBV4-1 and TRBJ2-2, with 12 positions matching TRBD2. Trimming removed 3 bases from V and 4 bases from J; junction bases left unmatched: 6. Germline CDR1 reads MGHRA; CDR2 reads YSYEKL. The CDR3 runs to 17 residues. The CDR3 region is CASSHGASGRVTGELFF. The CDR3 nucleotides are TGCGCCAGCAGCCACGGAGCTAGCGGGAGGGTCACCGGGGAGCTGTTTTTT.

J is TRBJ2-2 and V is TRBV24-1; D is ambiguous. There are 15 residues in the CDR3. Trimming pared 2 bases from V and 3 bases from J, leaving 9 bases between. From germline, CDR1 is KGHDR and CDR2 SFDVKD. The CDR3 coding sequence is TGTGCCACCAGTGATTCCCCGACCGACACCGGGGAGCTGTTTTTT. Amino acid sequence: CATSDSPTDTGELFF.

The table lists this clone with many counts. The chain employs TRBV4-3 and TRBJ2-6; possibly TRBD1 for D (6 bases). Per germline, CDR1 LGHNA and CDR2 YSLEER. There are 16 residues in the CDR3. V dropped 0 bases and J dropped 2 bases, with 8 bases sitting between them. The CDR3 loop is CASSQDGTTGANVLTF. DNA of the CDR3: TGCGCCAGCAGCCAAGATGGGACAACTGGGGCCAACGTCCTGACTTTC.

The J gene is TRBJ1-1, the V gene TRBV30; D ambiguous. This CDR3 spans 11 amino acids. Germline CDR1 GTSNPN, CDR2 SVGIG (reference sequence). V was pared by 4 bases and J by 6 bases, with 9 bases between. The CDR3 sequence is CAWKGGAEAFF. The CDR3 nucleotides read TGTGCCTGGAAAGGCGGTGCTGAAGCTTTCTTT.

The DNA for the CDR3 is TGTGCCAGCAGCCAAGAGGGGTTCCCCATATATTTT. It specifies CASSQEGFPIYF. The V gene is TRBV3-1 (or the pseudogene TRBV3-2), the J gene TRBJ1-3, with no clear D. Germline V lookup: CDR1 LGHDT, CDR2 YNNKEL (reference sequence). Trimming shortened V by 0 bases and J by 11 bases, and 8 bases separated the two germline ends. The CDR3 is made up of 12 amino acids.

This rearrangement joins TRBV27 to TRBJ1-5; possibly TRBD1 for D (6 bases). Trimming removed 5 bases at V and 6 bases at J, with 14 bases between. The length of the CDR3 is 14 residues. The V gene's germline CDR1 is MNHEY and CDR2 SMNVEV (reference sequence). CDR3 sequence: CASSLYRAGQPQHF. The CDR3, as DNA: TGTGCCAGCAGTCTCTACAGGGCTGGTCAGCCCCAGCATTTT.

This clone has a single count. The chain uses TRBV6-5 and TRBJ1-2; 7 bases are shared with TRBD1. The V segment lost 6 bases and the J segment 3 bases; nucleotides outside the gene matches: 4. The CDR3 extends over 13 amino acids. Germline V gene sequence: CDR1 MNHEY, CDR2 SVGAGI. CDR3 nucleotide sequence: TGTGCCAGCAGGACAGGGATGGACTATGGCTACACCTTC. Protein: CASRTGMDYGYTF.

The chain is built from TRBV7-2 and TRBJ2-7, with a possible D match to TRBD1 (5 bases). CDR1 is SGHTA and CDR2 is FQGNSA in the germline V gene. V was trimmed by 1 base and J by 4 bases, leaving 8 bases between them. CDR3 length equals 13 residues. CDR3: CASSLGSGYEQYF. The CDR3 nucleotides are TGTGCCAGCAGCTTAGGTTCAGGGTACGAGCAGTACTTC.

This sequence joins TRBV6-5 and TRBJ2-7; the D is unclear. V lost 0 bases and J lost 3, with 9 bases in between. This CDR3 has 14 residues. Germline loops: CDR1 MNHEY, CDR2 SVGAGI. The CDR3 nucleotides are TGTGCCAGCAGTTACTCTCACAGAGACTACGAGCAGTACTTC. This translates into CASSYSHRDYEQYF.

The V and J genes are TRBV6-1 and TRBJ2-7; 12 nucleotides align to TRBD2. V shed 4 bases, J shed 0 bases, and the junction held 7 bases outside the gene matches. Germline-derived CDR1 and CDR2 are MNHNS and SASEGT. This CDR3 comprises 17 residues. As DNA, the CDR3 is TGTGCCAGCAGTGGACTAGCGGGAGCCCCCAGCTCCTACGAGCAGTACTTC. Amino acids: CASSGLAGAPSSYEQYF.

The J gene is TRBJ2-1, the V gene TRBV18; D is uncertain. Germline V gene lookup returns CDR1 KGHSH and CDR2 LQKENI. The CDR3 covers 12 residues. With 3 bases removed from V and 5 bases from J, the gap between germline ends came to 5 bases. The CDR3 reads CASSPTDNEQFF. CDR3 bases: TGTGCCAGCTCACCTACAGACAATGAGCAGTTCTTC.

This clone was counted once. This chain uses TRBV19 with TRBJ2-4; D uncertain. The V and J ends lost 4 bases and 9 bases respectively, with 10 bases between them. The CDR3 extends over 12 amino acids. Germline V gene data show CDR1 as LNHDA and CDR2 as SQIVND (reference sequence). Here the CDR3 reads CASSKDIFIQYF. CDR3 nucleotides: TGTGCCAGTAGTAAGGATATATTCATTCAGTACTTC.

The rearrangement uses TRBV6-1 and TRBJ2-7, with D perhaps TRBD2 (6 bases). This CDR3 has 13 amino acids. Germline assignment: CDR1 MNHNS and CDR2 SASEGT. The V gene lost 1 base and the J gene lost 6 bases, with 10 bases spanning the gap. The CDR3 DNA is TGTGCCAGCAGTGAAGTCCGGGACTCCGAGCAGTACTTC. Translation: CASSEVRDSEQYF.

J is TRBJ2-7 and V is TRBV6-5, with D maybe TRBD1 (6 bases). This CDR3 region has 13 residues. CDR1 MNHEY and CDR2 SVGAGI come from the germline V gene. The V end was cut by 10 bases, the J end by 2 bases, with 15 bases between. CDR3 region: CATIETGAYEQYF. The CDR3 DNA sequence: TGTGCCACCATAGAGACAGGTGCCTACGAGCAGTACTTC.

This sequence joins TRBV29-1 and TRBJ1-1, with 8 bases aligning to TRBD1. V trimming: 4 bases; J trimming: 11 bases; junction bases outside the gene matches: 12. CDR1 SQVTM and CDR2 ANQGSEA come from the germline V gene. This CDR3 region has 13 residues. The CDR3 here is CSVGNRGTSAAFF. The CDR3 DNA follows: TGCAGCGTTGGAAACAGGGGGACTTCGGCGGCTTTCTTT. Full variable domain (rest looked up from reference TRBV29-1 and TRBJ1-1): SAVISQKPSRDICQRGTSLTIQCQVDSQVTMMFWYRQQPGQSLTLIATANQGSEATYESGFVIDKFPISRPNLTFSTLTVSNMSPEDSSIYLCSVGNRGTSAAFFGQGTRLTVV.

V usage is TRBV18 and J usage is TRBJ1-4; D is uncertain. Germline V gene data show CDR1 as KGHSH and CDR2 as LQKENI. The CDR3 extends over 16 amino acids. The V gene lost 6 bases and the J gene lost 2 bases, with 16 bases spanning the gap. The CDR3 loop is CASSGLSVVTNEKLFF. Here the CDR3 DNA reads TGTGCCAGCTCCGGATTATCTGTGGTCACTAATGAAAAACTGTTTTTT. Together with reference TRBV18 and TRBJ1-4, the CDR3 gives the full variable domain: NAGVMQNPRHLVRRRGQEARLRCSPMKGHSHVYWYRQLPEEGLKFMVYLQKENIIDESGMPKERFSAEFPKEGPSILRIQQVVRGDSAAYFCASSGLSVVTNEKLFFGSGTQLSVL.

This chain links TRBV11-3 with TRBJ2-5; maybe TRBD2 (6 bases). The CDR3 is made up of 13 amino acids. The V gene's germline CDR1 is SGHNT and CDR2 YENEEA. V dropped 4 bases and J dropped 7 bases, with 13 bases sitting between them. CDR3 region: CASSSGRAGTQYF. The CDR3 DNA sequence: TGTGCCAGCAGCTCGGGTCGAGCGGGGACCCAGTACTTC.

This sequence joins TRBV24-1 and TRBJ2-1; 7 nucleotides match TRBD1. J gave up 4 bases and V 5 bases, and 4 bases lay outside the gene matches. CDR1 and CDR2 from the germline V gene are KGHDR and SFDVKD. There are 14 residues in the CDR3. CDR3 in amino acids: CATSAPTGYNEQFF. CDR3 nucleotides: TGTGCCACCAGTGCCCCGACAGGGTACAATGAGCAGTTCTTC.

This chain uses TRBV21-1 with TRBJ2-1; the table's D call, TRBD2, was not checked against the DNA. TRBV21-1 is a pseudogene segment. The CDR3 length is 18 residues. Here the CDR3 reads CASSGKRDGGSSYNEQFF. The CDR3, as DNA: TGTGCCAGCAGCGGGAAGAGAGACGGAGGGAGCTCCTACAATGAGCAGTTCTTC.

J is TRBJ2-7 and V is TRBV7-8; 8 bases agree with TRBD1. This CDR3 has 15 amino acids. From germline, CDR1 is SGHVS and CDR2 FQNEAQ. The junction had 5 bases not matched to a gene; V was cut back by 1 base and J by 3 bases. CDR3 sequence: CASSLVAGGFYEQYF. The CDR3 DNA follows: TGTGCCAGCAGCTTAGTTGCAGGGGGCTTCTACGAGCAGTACTTC. The whole variable domain, filled in from reference TRBV7-8 and TRBJ2-7, reads GAGVSQSPRYKVAKRGQDVALRCDPISGHVSLFWYQQALGQGPEFLTYFQNEAQLDKSGLPSDRFFAERPEGSVSTLKIQRTQQEDSAVYLCASSLVAGGFYEQYFGPGTRLTVT.

This chain links TRBV5-1 with TRBJ2-7; 9 nucleotides match TRBD1. CDR1 SGHRS and CDR2 YFSETQ come from the germline V gene. This CDR3 spans 14 amino acids. The V segment lost 0 bases and the J segment 6 bases; nucleotides outside the gene matches: 4. CDR3 sequence (DNA): TGCGCCAGCAGCTTGGAGGGACAGGGCAGCGAGCAGTACTTC. It specifies CASSLEGQGSEQYF.